Detailed here is one TCR beta chain. The antigen remains unidentified. V was trimmed by 8 bases and J by 4 bases, leaving 13 bases between them. This CDR3 spans 13 amino acids. CDR1 is MNHNS, CDR2 SASEGT, per germline. These data originate in a study of cytomegalovirus exposure and HLA in healthy donors. Study-wide points: Evidence from a later analysis indicated that most CMV-associated TCR beta chains looked HLA-restricted.

A multiplex PCR was run with 60 Vbeta primers and 13 Jbeta primers. Generated by immunoSEQ multiplex PCR, the TCRdb table keeps only in-frame clones and is missing some. The sample consists of 100,000 to 150,000 clones, more than 80% of them appearing once. The chain recombines TRBV6-1 with TRBJ2-3; no clear D. Sequenced input: PBMCs. This TCR was recovered from a young man in good health and CMV-seropositive. CDR3 sequence reads: CASRVDGPDTQYF. CDR3 bases: TGTGCCAGCCGGGTAGACGGTCCAGATACGCAGTATTTT.